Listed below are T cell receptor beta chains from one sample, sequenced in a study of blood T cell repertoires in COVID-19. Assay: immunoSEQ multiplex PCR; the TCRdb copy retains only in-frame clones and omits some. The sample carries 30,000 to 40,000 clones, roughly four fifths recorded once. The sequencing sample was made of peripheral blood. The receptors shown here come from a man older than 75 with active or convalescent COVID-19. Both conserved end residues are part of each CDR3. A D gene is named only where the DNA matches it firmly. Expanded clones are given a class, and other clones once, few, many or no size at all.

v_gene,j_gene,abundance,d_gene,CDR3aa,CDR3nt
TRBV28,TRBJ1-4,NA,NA,CASSFHHPGATNEKLFF,TGTGCCAGCAGTTTTCACCATCCGGGAGCAACTAATGAAAAACTGTTTTTT
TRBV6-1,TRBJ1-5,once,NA,CASSEALGEQPQHF,TGTGCCAGCAGTGAAGCGCTTGGAGAGCAGCCCCAGCATTTT
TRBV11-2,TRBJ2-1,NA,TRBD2,CASSLGKLAGGPNEQFF,TGTGCCAGCAGCTTAGGGAAGCTAGCGGGAGGGCCAAATGAGCAGTTCTTC
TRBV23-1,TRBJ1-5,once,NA,CASPLGRRNQPQHF,TGCGCCAGCCCTCTCGGCAGGCGAAATCAGCCCCAGCATTTT
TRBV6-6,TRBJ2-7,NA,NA,CASSYATGAYEQYF,TGTGCCAGCAGTTACGCAACGGGAGCCTACGAGCAGTACTTC
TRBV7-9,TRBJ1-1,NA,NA,CASSPFRGGTEAFF,TGTGCCAGCAGCCCCTTCAGAGGGGGCACTGAAGCTTTCTTT
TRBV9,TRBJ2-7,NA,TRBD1,CASSVDGTGLYEQYF,TGTGCCAGCAGCGTAGACGGGACAGGCCTCTACGAGCAGTACTTC
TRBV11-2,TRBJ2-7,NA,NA,CASSLTDVRGYEQYF,TGTGCCAGCAGCTTGACGGACGTAAGGGGCTACGAGCAGTACTTC
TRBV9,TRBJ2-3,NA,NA,CASSSYTDTQYF,TGTGCCAGCAGCTCTTATACAGATACGCAGTATTTT
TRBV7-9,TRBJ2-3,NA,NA,CASSLQGTLSTDTQYF,TGTGCCAGCAGCCTTCAGGGGACCCTTAGCACAGATACGCAGTATTTT
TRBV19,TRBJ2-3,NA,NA,CASTDGRGTDTQYF,TGTGCCAGTACTGACGGCAGGGGCACAGATACGCAGTATTTT
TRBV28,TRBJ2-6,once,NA,CASSLPGANVLTF,TGTGCCAGCAGTCTTCCTGGGGCCAACGTCCTGACTTTC
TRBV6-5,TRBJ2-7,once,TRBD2,CASKGSGSAYEQYF,TGTGCCAGCAAGGGAAGCGGGAGCGCCTACGAGCAGTACTTC
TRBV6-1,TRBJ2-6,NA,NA,CASSEGSSGANVLTF,TGTGCCAGCAGTGAAGGCAGCTCTGGGGCCAACGTCCTGACTTTC
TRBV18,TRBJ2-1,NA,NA,CASSARDNNGNEQFF,TGTGCCAGCTCAGCCCGGGACAATAACGGCAATGAGCAGTTCTTC
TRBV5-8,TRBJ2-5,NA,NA,CASSRGTAGETQYF,TGTGCCAGCAGTCGCGGGACCGCCGGAGAGACCCAGTACTTC
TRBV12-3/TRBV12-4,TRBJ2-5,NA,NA,CASSPGQLETQYF,TGTGCCAGCTCCCCCGGACAGCTAGAGACCCAGTACTTC
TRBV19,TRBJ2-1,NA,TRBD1,CASSMISGQYNEQFF,TGTGCCAGTAGTATGATCTCGGGACAGTACAATGAGCAGTTCTTC
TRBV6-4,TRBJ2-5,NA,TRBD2,CASSDSSRREGGETQYF,TGTGCCAGCAGTGACTCGAGCCGGCGGGAGGGCGGAGAGACCCAGTACTTC
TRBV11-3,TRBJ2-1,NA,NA,CASSLGRGSYNEQFF,TGTGCCAGCAGCTTAGGCAGGGGCTCCTACAATGAGCAGTTCTTC
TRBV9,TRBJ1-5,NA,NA,CASSQSGQSNQPQHF,TGTGCCAGCAGCCAAAGTGGGCAGAGCAATCAGCCCCAGCATTTT
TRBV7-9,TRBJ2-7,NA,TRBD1,CASSLAGTVEQYF,TGTGCCAGCAGCTTAGCGGGGACAGTCGAGCAGTACTTC
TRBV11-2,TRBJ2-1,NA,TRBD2,CASSLGGSGSLYNEQFF,TGTGCCAGCAGCTTAGGGGGTAGCGGGAGCCTATACAATGAGCAGTTCTTC
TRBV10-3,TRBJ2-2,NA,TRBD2,CAISGASGTGELFF,TGTGCCATCAGTGGGGCTAGCGGGACCGGGGAGCTGTTTTTT
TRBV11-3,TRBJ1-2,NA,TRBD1,CATWDRGDYGYTF,TGTGCCACGTGGGACAGGGGAGATTATGGCTACACCTTC
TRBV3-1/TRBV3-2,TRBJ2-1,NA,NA,CASSRRTSYAYNEQFF,TGTGCCAGCAGCCGCCGTACTAGTTATGCCTACAATGAGCAGTTCTTC
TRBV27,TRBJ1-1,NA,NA,CASSLSRLGTEAFF,TGTGCCAGCAGTCTAAGCCGACTCGGCACTGAAGCTTTCTTT
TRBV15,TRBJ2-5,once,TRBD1,CATSWTGLETQYF,TGTGCCACCAGCTGGACAGGGTTAGAGACCCAGTACTTC
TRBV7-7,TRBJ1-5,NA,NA,CASSLVYPGATTSNQPQHF,TGTGCTAGCAGCTTAGTATATCCAGGGGCCACAACAAGCAATCAGCCCCAGCATTTT